What follows are 20 T cell receptor beta chains derived from one specimen sequenced in a study of blood T cell repertoires in COVID-19. Libraries were prepared by immunoSEQ multiplex PCR; TCRdb keeps only in-frame clonotypes and omits some of them. Of nearly 95,000 clones detected, 87% appear once; the ten largest clones hold 6% to 9.5%. The sample was peripheral blood. These receptors all stem from a human donor with acute or convalescent COVID-19. The donor label of this sample is uncertain.

This chain uses TRBV5-4 with TRBJ2-1; 11 bases are shared with TRBD1. The V and J ends lost 0 bases and 7 bases, in that order; junction bases with no gene match: 3. Germline-derived CDR1 and CDR2 are SGHNT and YYREEE (reference sequence). This CDR3 is built from 15 residues. The CDR3 DNA is TGTGCCAGCAGCTTGGGGACAGGGGGCATGAATGAGCAGTTCTTC. As protein: CASSLGTGGMNEQFF.

This rearrangement joins TRBV28 to TRBJ1-6; 8 bases match TRBD1. Unmatched junction bases numbered 7, after V lost 5 bases and J lost 7 bases. Germline assignment: CDR1 MDHEN and CDR2 SYDVKM. The length of the CDR3 is 15 residues. The DNA for the CDR3 is TGTGCCAGCAGTACCGGGACAGGAGAAAATTCACCCCTCCACTTT. Amino acids: CASSTGTGENSPLHF.

The J gene is TRBJ2-7, the V gene TRBV19; 7 nucleotides line up with TRBD1. The V and J ends lost 5 bases and 3 bases, in that order; junction bases with no gene match: 10. The length of the CDR3 is 15 residues. Germline values: CDR1 LNHDA, CDR2 SQIVND (reference sequence). DNA of the CDR3: TGTGCCAGTAGTGCCCCGAAGACAGGGTTCTACGAGCAGTACTTC. Translated: CASSAPKTGFYEQYF.

The chain employs TRBV6-5 and TRBJ1-4, with TRBD1 matching over 9 bases. Germline V lookup: CDR1 MNHEY, CDR2 SVGAGI. CDR3 size: 14 residues. The J segment lost 8 bases and the V segment lost 5 bases, leaving 6 bases of the junction unmatched. The CDR3 coding sequence is TGTGCCAGCAGTCCAACAGGGGGCAGAGAAAAACTGTTTTTT. As protein: CASSPTGGREKLFF.

This rearrangement joins TRBV6-5 to TRBJ2-7; 7 nucleotides align to TRBD1. The ends lost 4 bases at V and 0 bases at J; junction bases unmatched: 6. CDR1 and CDR2 from the germline V gene are MNHEY and SVGAGI. The CDR3 totals 15 residues. CDR3 in DNA: TGTGCCAGCAGTTCTCCGGGACAGTCCTCCTACGAGCAGTACTTC. It codes for CASSSPGQSSYEQYF.

The chain links TRBV10-2 to TRBJ1-1, with a weak D call TRBD1 (6 bases). The CDR3 length is 14 residues. Germline V gene data show CDR1 as WSHSY and CDR2 as SAAADI. Trimming pared 6 bases from V and 1 base from J, leaving 12 bases between. The CDR3 nucleotides are TGCGCCAGCAGCTTTTCAGGGGAGAACACTGAAGCTTTCTTT. Amino acid sequence: CASSFSGENTEAFF.

The V and J genes are TRBV5-6 and TRBJ2-5; a weak D match, TRBD2 (7 bases). This CDR3 has 16 amino acids. Germline-derived CDR1 and CDR2 are SGHDT and YYEEEE. Deletions cut 4 bases from V and 4 bases from J, with 20 bases between. CDR3 protein: CASSPPGAGGRETQYF. The DNA of the CDR3 is TGTGCCAGCAGCCCGCCTGGGGCCGGGGGGCGAGAGACCCAGTACTTC.

V usage is TRBV3-1 (or the pseudogene TRBV3-2) and J usage is TRBJ1-4; 8 bases fit TRBD1. The V and J ends lost 3 bases and 8 bases, in that order; junction bases with no gene match: 2. Germline lookup yields CDR1 LGHDT and CDR2 YNNKEL (reference sequence). CDR3 length: 13 residues. The CDR3 spells CASSHRGQEKLFF. The CDR3, as DNA: TGTGCCAGCAGCCACAGGGGGCAAGAAAAACTGTTTTTT.

The chain carries TRBV5-1 and TRBJ1-1; TRBD1 aligns across 9 bases. The V and J ends lost 3 bases and 3 bases, in that order; junction bases with no gene match: 6. This CDR3 spans 15 amino acids. CDR1 is SGHRS, CDR2 YFSETQ, per germline. CDR3 coding DNA: TGCGCCAGCAGCTGGACGGGACAGGGCGACACTGAAGCTTTCTTT. As protein: CASSWTGQGDTEAFF.

This chain joins TRBV6-5 and TRBJ2-5; D unclear. The CDR3 runs 12 residues. Germline lookup yields CDR1 MNHEY and CDR2 SVGAGI. Trimming removed 6 bases at V and 2 bases at J, with 7 bases between. In DNA form, the CDR3 reads TGTGCCAGCAGCCCCCCGCAAGAGACCCAGTACTTC. It yields the protein CASSPPQETQYF.

This clone was detected once. The rearrangement joins TRBV6-5 to TRBJ2-7, with no clear D. Trimming removed 2 bases from V and 2 bases from J, with 10 bases in between. The V gene's germline CDR1 is MNHEY and CDR2 SVGAGI. The CDR3 is 14 residues long. In DNA, the CDR3 is TGTGCCAGCAGTTACGGGCCAGAGCCCTACGAGCAGTACTTC. It is translated as CASSYGPEPYEQYF.

The chain uses TRBV19 and TRBJ2-5; maybe TRBD1 (7 bases). The germline V gene encodes CDR1 LNHDA and CDR2 SQIVND (reference sequence). The V gene lost 5 bases and the J gene lost 0 bases, with 13 bases spanning the gap. The CDR3 consists of 15 residues. In DNA, the CDR3 is TGTGCCAGTAGTCGCGGGGACAGCCACCAAGAGACCCAGTACTTC. Translating it yields CASSRGDSHQETQYF.

The rearrangement joins TRBV9 to TRBJ1-2, with TRBD1 identical over 10 bases. V lost 5 bases to trimming and J lost 6 bases; unmatched junction nucleotides: 4. Germline V gene data show CDR1 as SGDLS and CDR2 as YYNGEE. This CDR3 comprises 13 residues. The CDR3 DNA follows: TGTGCCAGCAGTGGACAGGGGGGAAATGGCTACACCTTC. Translated, it gives CASSGQGGNGYTF.

The rearrangement uses TRBV28 and TRBJ1-1; 8 positions agree with TRBD1. CDR1 and CDR2 (germline): MDHEN, SYDVKM. There are 18 residues in the CDR3. After removal of 3 bases from V and 3 bases from J, the junction contained 15 bases not matched to a gene. The CDR3 here is CASSFSPHVQGADTEAFF. CDR3 in DNA: TGTGCCAGCAGTTTCTCCCCCCATGTCCAGGGGGCGGACACTGAAGCTTTCTTT.

V is TRBV7-2 and J is TRBJ2-1; D ambiguous. The V end lost 3 bases, the J end lost 5 bases, and 8 bases lay between the germline ends. The germline V gene encodes CDR1 SGHTA and CDR2 FQGNSA. The CDR3 loop spans 13 amino acids. The CDR3 DNA reads TGTGCCAGCAGCTTGGGCCCAGACAATGAGCAGTTCTTC. Residues: CASSLGPDNEQFF.

V is TRBV6-5 and J is TRBJ2-7, with D maybe TRBD1 (6 bases). CDR1 MNHEY and CDR2 SVGAGI come from the germline V gene. V gave up 0 bases and J gave up 5 bases, with 11 bases separating them. The CDR3 is 14 residues long. In DNA, the CDR3 is TGTGCCAGCAGTTACTCTGCAGGGGCCGACGAGCAGTACTTC. Its translation: CASSYSAGADEQYF.

This CDR3 is CASSLPPETGRYEQYF. CDR3 sequence (DNA): TGTGCCAGCAGCTTGCCCCCCGAGACAGGGCGCTACGAGCAGTACTTC. This rearrangement joins TRBV7-6 to TRBJ2-7; 7 positions match TRBD1. Germline-derived CDR1 and CDR2 are SGHVS and FNYEAQ. The CDR3 loop spans 16 amino acids. V gave up 3 bases and J gave up 3 bases; unmatched junction bases: 11.

V gene TRBV24-1 combines with J gene TRBJ1-4; 8 nucleotides align to TRBD1. With 3 bases clipped from V and 7 bases from J, the junction kept 6 bases outside the gene matches. This CDR3 contains 15 residues. Germline V lookup: CDR1 KGHDR, CDR2 SFDVKD. The CDR3 here is CATSDPGQGSEKLFF. DNA for the CDR3: TGTGCCACCAGTGATCCCGGACAGGGTAGTGAAAAACTGTTTTTT.

The V call is TRBV9, the J call TRBJ2-1, with 8 bases lining up with TRBD2. The CDR3 extends over 15 amino acids. Per germline, CDR1 SGDLS and CDR2 YYNGEE. Germline trimming cut 2 bases from V and 10 bases from J; bases unmatched to any gene: 11. In DNA, the CDR3 is TGTGCCAGCAGCGTGACAGCGGGGGTATTAGGGGAGCAGTTCTTC. Its translation is CASSVTAGVLGEQFF.

About this clone: The junction departs from the called germline gene at one end, perhaps through a read error. The chain joins TRBV7-7 to TRBJ1-3, with D uncertain. The CDR3 is made up of 14 amino acids. Germline-derived CDR1 and CDR2 are SSHAT and FNYEAQ (reference sequence). The CDR3 DNA sequence: TGTGCTAGCAGCCTCGGTCTCTCTGGAAACACCATATATTTT. This encodes CASSLGLSGNTIYF.